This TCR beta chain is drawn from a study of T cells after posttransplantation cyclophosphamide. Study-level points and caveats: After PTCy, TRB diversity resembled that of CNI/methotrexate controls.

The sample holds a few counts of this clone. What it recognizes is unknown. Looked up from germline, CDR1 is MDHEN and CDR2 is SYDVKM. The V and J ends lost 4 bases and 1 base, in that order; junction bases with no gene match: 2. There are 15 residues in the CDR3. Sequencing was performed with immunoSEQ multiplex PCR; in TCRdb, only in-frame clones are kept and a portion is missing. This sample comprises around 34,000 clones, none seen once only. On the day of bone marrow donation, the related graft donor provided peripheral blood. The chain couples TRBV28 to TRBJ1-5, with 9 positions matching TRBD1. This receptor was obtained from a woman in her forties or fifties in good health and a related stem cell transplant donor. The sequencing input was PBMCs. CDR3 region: CASSSDRGSNQPQHF. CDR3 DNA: TGTGCCAGCAGTTCCGACAGGGGGAGCAATCAGCCCCAGCATTTT.